A single sample is the source of the 16 T cell receptor beta chains below, sequenced in a study of T-cell reconstitution after alpha-beta-depleted transplantation in children. Unique molecular identifiers were used in preparing the TCRbeta library. From the PCR reads, TCRdb called clonotypes with MiXCR, one entry per CDR3 protein. The sample carries about 980,000 distinct CDR3 sequences, about 31% recorded once. The material was PBMCs, mostly from graft donor cells, obtained 360 days after TCRalphabeta/CD19-depleted stem cell transplant. The receptors originated from a boy younger than two who had a stem cell transplant for SCID, so the T cells may come from the graft donor.

This rearrangement joins TRBV20-1 to TRBJ2-6; 8 bases match TRBD1. The CDR3 loop spans 18 amino acids. Germline V gene sequence: CDR1 DFQATT, CDR2 SNEGSKA (reference sequence). Trimming took 0 bases from V and 1 from J; bases not matched to a gene: 8. The CDR3 coding sequence is TGCAGTGCTAGAGACAGGGGGCTTCCTTTATCTGGGGCCAACGTCCTGACTTTC. It translates to CSARDRGLPLSGANVLTF.

This clonotype was seen a single time. V gene TRBV7-8 combines with J gene TRBJ1-4; no definite D call. V shed 2 bases and J shed 1 base, with 11 bases lying between them. This CDR3 is built from 16 residues. CDR1 and CDR2 from the germline V gene are SGHVS and FQNEAQ. The CDR3 loop is CASSLNGRGTNEKLFF. The CDR3 DNA is TGTGCCAGCAGCTTAAACGGCCGAGGAACTAATGAAAAACTGTTTTTT.

The chain combines TRBV12-3 or TRBV12-4 with TRBJ1-1; D gene uncertain. V was cut by 6 bases and J by 4 bases, with 18 bases left in between. The CDR3 length is 15 residues. CDR3 sequence (DNA): TGTGCCAGCAGCTCCCCCAAGCAAAAGGGCACTGAAGCTTTCTTT. This gives the protein CASSSPKQKGTEAFF.

The chain employs TRBV29-1 and TRBJ2-7; D might be TRBD2 (5 bases). V lost 2 bases to trimming and J lost 5 bases, with 13 bases between them. Germline V gives CDR1 SQVTM, CDR2 ANQGSEA. The length of the CDR3 is 13 residues. The DNA for the CDR3 is TGCAGCGTTGAATCGGCGGAGCGGAACGAGCAGTACTTC. Amino acids: CSVESAERNEQYF.

The chain carries TRBV7-6 and TRBJ1-4; TRBD1 matches at 9 bases. CDR1 is SGHVS, CDR2 FNYEAQ, per germline. Unmatched junction bases numbered 8, after V lost 5 bases and J lost 10 bases. This CDR3 has 14 amino acids. The CDR3 here is CASSGDRVSGKLFF. DNA of the CDR3: TGTGCCAGCAGCGGGGACAGGGTGAGCGGAAAACTGTTTTTT.

This clonotype came up many times. The junction and the germline gene differ at one end; a read error may be behind it. The J gene is TRBJ2-7, the V gene TRBV5-1; 8 bases are shared with TRBD1. The CDR3 is 14 amino acids. Germline CDR1 reads SGHRS; CDR2 reads YFSETQ. CDR3 residues: CASSLSTGVYEQYF. The CDR3 nucleotides read TGTGCCAGCTCACTATCGACAGGGGTTTACGAGCAGTACTTC.

The chain uses TRBV10-2 and TRBJ1-1; D gene ambiguous. Germline lookup yields CDR1 WSHSY and CDR2 SAAADI. There are 15 residues in the CDR3. Trimming took 3 bases from V and 1 from J, leaving 12 bases between them. CDR3 sequence: CASSDRQTTNTEAFF. The CDR3 region has the DNA TGCGCCAGCAGTGACCGGCAGACTACGAACACTGAAGCTTTCTTT.

A few counts support this clonotype. The chain is built from TRBV12-3 or TRBV12-4 and TRBJ1-4; D is unclear. V dropped 7 bases and J dropped 12 bases, with 18 bases sitting between them. This CDR3 region has 13 residues. CDR3 DNA sequence: TGTGCCAGCACAAGACCGGGTATGAAGGAACTGTTTTTT. This encodes CASTRPGMKELFF.

The table lists this clonotype with a few counts. This chain connects TRBV5-1 to TRBJ2-3; TRBD2 aligns across 7 bases. The CDR3 runs 14 residues. V shed 4 bases and J 7 bases; nucleotides not matched to a gene: 9. From germline, CDR1 is SGHRS and CDR2 YFSETQ. The DNA of the CDR3 is TGCGCCAGCAGCATGAGCACCGGGGGGAATACGCAGTATTTT. Protein product: CASSMSTGGNTQYF.

This clonotype has a handful of counts. The V gene is TRBV6-5, the J gene TRBJ1-4, with 7 bases lining up with TRBD1. The CDR3 is 16 amino acids. V was clipped by 4 bases and J by 9 bases; unmatched bases: 14. CDR1 and CDR2 from the germline V gene are MNHEY and SVGAGI. As DNA, the CDR3 is TGTGCCAGCAGTTCTCCCGGACAGGCGGGGGCCCAAAAACTGTTTTTT. Amino acid sequence: CASSSPGQAGAQKLFF.

The genes are TRBV5-1 and TRBJ2-3; 10 bases match TRBD2. The germline CDR1 and CDR2 sequences are SGHRS and YFSETQ. V lost 4 bases and J lost 2; bases outside the gene matches: 10. The CDR3 has 17 residues. DNA for the CDR3: TGCGCCAGCAGCCGTGCGGGTAGCGGGGGGAACACAGATACGCAGTATTTT. Amino acid sequence: CASSRAGSGGNTDTQYF.

Here the CDR3 reads CASSQGQGLKYF. The DNA of the CDR3 is TGTGCCAGCAGCCAAGGACAGGGACTGAAGTACTTC. The rearrangement links TRBV3-1 to TRBJ2-7; possibly TRBD1 for D (7 bases). CDR1 LGHDT and CDR2 YNNKEL come from the germline V gene (reference sequence). V was pared by 1 base and J by 11 bases, with 12 bases between. The CDR3 consists of 12 residues.

As to this clonotype: The junction and the germline gene differ at one end; a read error may be behind it. The chain recombines TRBV7-2 with TRBJ2-5, with TRBD2 identical over 10 bases. The germline V gene has CDR1 SGHTA and CDR2 FQGNSA. This CDR3 spans 12 amino acids. The CDR3, as DNA: TGTGCCAGCAGTTCCCGGACTAGCGGACGGGCCTTC. It yields the protein CASSSRTSGRAF.

V and J are TRBV27 and TRBJ2-2; TRBD1 matches 8 bases. Trimming removed 5 bases from V and 1 base from J; junction bases left unmatched: 6. This CDR3 has 16 amino acids. CDR1 is MNHEY, CDR2 SMNVEV, per germline (reference sequence). DNA of the CDR3: TGTGCCAGCAGTCCTTGGGACAGGCGGAACACCGGGGAGCTGTTTTTT. Its translation: CASSPWDRRNTGELFF.

This chain joins TRBV5-1 and TRBJ2-1; D is uncertain. The V end was cut by 4 bases, the J end by 2 bases, with 13 bases between. The CDR3 runs to 15 residues. The germline gives CDR1 SGHRS, CDR2 YFSETQ. CDR3 DNA sequence: TGCGCCAGCAGCCCCGACCCAGGCCCCTACAATGAGCAGTTCTTC. This sequence encodes CASSPDPGPYNEQFF.

The rearrangement uses TRBV20-1 and TRBJ2-3, with D perhaps matching TRBD2 (7 bases). V was clipped by 2 bases and J by 3 bases, with 18 bases between them. Germline CDR1 is DFQATT and CDR2 is SNEGSKA (reference sequence). CDR3 length: 16 residues. The CDR3 protein is CSARLNRGGATDTQYF. CDR3 DNA sequence: TGCAGTGCTAGACTAAATAGGGGGGGGGCGACAGATACGCAGTATTTT.